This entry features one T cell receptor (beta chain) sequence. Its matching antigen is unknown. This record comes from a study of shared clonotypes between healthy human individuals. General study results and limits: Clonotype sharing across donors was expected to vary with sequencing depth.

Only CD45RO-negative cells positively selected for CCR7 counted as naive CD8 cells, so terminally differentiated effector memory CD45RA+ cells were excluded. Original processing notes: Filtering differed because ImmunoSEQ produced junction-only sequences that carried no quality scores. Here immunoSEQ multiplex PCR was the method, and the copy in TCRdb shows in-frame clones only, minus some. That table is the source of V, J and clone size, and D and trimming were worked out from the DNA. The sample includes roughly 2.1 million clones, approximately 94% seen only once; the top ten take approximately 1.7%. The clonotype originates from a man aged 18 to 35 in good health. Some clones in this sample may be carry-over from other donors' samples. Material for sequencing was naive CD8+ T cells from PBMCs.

The CDR3 reads CASRGTGVGYTF. The CDR3 DNA is TGTGCCAGCAGGGGGACAGGGGTTGGCTACACCTTC. The chain combines TRBV28 with TRBJ1-2; 10 bases align to TRBD1. Trimming removed 6 bases from V and 7 bases from J; junction bases left unmatched: 2. The CDR3 is 12 amino acids. Per the germline V gene, CDR1 is MDHEN and CDR2 is SYDVKM.